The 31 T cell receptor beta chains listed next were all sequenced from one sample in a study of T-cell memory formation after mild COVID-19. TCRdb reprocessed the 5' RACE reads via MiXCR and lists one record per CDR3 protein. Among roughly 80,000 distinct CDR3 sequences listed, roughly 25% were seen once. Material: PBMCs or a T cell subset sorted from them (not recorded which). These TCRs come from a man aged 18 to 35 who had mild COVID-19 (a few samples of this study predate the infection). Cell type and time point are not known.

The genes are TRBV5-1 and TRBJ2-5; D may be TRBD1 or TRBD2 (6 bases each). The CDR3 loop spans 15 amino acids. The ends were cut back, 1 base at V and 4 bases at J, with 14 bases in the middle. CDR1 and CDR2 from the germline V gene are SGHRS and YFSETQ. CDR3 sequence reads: CASSLSGGAGETQYF. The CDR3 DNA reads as TGCGCCAGCAGCTTGTCCGGGGGCGCGGGAGAGACCCAGTACTTC.

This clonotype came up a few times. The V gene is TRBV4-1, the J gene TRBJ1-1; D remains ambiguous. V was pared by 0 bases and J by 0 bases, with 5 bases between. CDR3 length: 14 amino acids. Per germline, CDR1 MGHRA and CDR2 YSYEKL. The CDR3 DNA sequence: TGCGCCAGCAGCCAAGAGGGTATGAACACTGAAGCTTTCTTT. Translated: CASSQEGMNTEAFF.

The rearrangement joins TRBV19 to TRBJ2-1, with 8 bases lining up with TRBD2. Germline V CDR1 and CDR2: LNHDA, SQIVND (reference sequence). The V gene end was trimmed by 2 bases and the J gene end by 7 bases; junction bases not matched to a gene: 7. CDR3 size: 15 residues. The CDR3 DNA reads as TGTGCCAGTAGTATAAGCTCGGGGGGGCCGAATGAGCAGTTCTTC. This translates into CASSISSGGPNEQFF.

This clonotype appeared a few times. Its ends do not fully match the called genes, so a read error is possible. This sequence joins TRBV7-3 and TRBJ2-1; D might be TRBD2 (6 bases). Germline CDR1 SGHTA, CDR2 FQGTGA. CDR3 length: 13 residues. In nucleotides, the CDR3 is TGTGCCAGCAGCCTAACTAGCTATGGTGAGCAGTTCTTC. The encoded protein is CASSLTSYGEQFF.

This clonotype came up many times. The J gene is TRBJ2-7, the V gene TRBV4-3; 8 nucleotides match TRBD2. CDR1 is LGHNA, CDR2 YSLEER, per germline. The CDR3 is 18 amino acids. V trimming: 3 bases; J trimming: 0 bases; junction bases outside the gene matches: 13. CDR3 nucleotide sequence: TGCGCCAGCAGCCAGGGGCCCCGACTAGCGAGAAGCTCCTACGAGCAGTACGTC. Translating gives CASSQGPRLARSSYEQYV.

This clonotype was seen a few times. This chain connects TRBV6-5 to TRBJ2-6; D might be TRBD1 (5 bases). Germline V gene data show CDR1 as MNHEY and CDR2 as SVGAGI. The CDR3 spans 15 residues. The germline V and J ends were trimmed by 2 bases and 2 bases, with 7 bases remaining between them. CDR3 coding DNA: TGTGCCAGCAGTTACAGGGGAACTGGGGCCAACGTCCTGACTTTC. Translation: CASSYRGTGANVLTF.

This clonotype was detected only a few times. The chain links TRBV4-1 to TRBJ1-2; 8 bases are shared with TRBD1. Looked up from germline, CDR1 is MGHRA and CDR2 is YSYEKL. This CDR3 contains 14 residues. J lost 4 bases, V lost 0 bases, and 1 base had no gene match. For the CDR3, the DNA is TGCGCCAGCAGCCAAGAAGGGACAGGCTATGGCTACACCTTC. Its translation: CASSQEGTGYGYTF.

The CDR3 coding sequence is TGTGCCAGCAGCAGTGGGACAGGGGTATCACGGCCCCAGCATTTT. It encodes CASSSGTGVSRPQHF. V and J are TRBV5-6 and TRBJ1-5; 10 bases agree with TRBD1. Germline CDR1 reads SGHDT; CDR2 reads YYEEEE. V lost 4 bases to trimming and J lost 9 bases; unmatched junction nucleotides: 10. The CDR3 sequence is 15 residues long.

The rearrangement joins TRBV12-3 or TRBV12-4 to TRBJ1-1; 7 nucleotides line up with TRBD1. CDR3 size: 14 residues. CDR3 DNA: TGTGTCTCCAGGGGGGGTGGATTGAACACTGAAGCTTTCTTT. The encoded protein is CVSRGGGLNTEAFF.

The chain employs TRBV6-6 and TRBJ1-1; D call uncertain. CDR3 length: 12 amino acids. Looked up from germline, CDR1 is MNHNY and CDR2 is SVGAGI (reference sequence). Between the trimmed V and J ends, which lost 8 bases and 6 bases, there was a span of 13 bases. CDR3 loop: CASHNGASEAFF. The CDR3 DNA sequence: TGTGCCAGCCATAATGGCGCGTCTGAAGCTTTCTTT.

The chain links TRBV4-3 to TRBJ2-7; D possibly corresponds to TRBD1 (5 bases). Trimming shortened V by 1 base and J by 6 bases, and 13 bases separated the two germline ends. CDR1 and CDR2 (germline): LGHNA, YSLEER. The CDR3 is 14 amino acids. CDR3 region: CASSQVTGRGEQYF. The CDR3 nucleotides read TGCGCCAGCAGCCAAGTTACAGGAAGGGGCGAGCAGTACTTC.

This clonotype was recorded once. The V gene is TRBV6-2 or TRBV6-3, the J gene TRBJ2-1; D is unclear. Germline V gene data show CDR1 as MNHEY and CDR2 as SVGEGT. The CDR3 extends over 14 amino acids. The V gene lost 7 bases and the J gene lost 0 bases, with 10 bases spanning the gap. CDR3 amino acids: CASTYSSSYNEQFF. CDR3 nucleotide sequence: TGTGCCAGCACCTACTCGAGCTCCTACAATGAGCAGTTCTTC.

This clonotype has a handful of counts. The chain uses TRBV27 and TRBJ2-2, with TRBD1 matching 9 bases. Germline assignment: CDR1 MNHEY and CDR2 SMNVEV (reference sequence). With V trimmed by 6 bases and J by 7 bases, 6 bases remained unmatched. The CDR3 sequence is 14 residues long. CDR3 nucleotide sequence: TGTGCCAGCAGCCGGACAGGGGAAATCGGGGAGCTGTTTTTT. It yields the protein CASSRTGEIGELFF.

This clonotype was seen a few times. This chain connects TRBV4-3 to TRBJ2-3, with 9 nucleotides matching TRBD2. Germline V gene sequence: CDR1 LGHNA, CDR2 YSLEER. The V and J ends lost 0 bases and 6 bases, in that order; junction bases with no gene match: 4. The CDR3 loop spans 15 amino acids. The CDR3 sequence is CASSQERGGRDTQYF. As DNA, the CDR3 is TGCGCCAGCAGCCAAGAGCGGGGGGGCAGGGATACGCAGTATTTT.

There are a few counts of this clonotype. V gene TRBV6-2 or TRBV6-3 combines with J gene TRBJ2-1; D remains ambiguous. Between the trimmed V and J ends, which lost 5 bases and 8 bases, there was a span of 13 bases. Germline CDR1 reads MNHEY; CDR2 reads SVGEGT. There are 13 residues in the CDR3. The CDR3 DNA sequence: TGTGCCAGCAGTGACGACTTGAGCGATGAGCAGTTCTTC. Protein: CASSDDLSDEQFF.

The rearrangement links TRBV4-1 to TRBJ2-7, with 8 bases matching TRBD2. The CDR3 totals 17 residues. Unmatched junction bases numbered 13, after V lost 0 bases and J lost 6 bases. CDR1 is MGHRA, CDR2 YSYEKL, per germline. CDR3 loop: CASSQDSRTSWPREQYF. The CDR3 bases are TGCGCCAGCAGCCAAGATTCCCGGACTAGCTGGCCCCGCGAGCAGTACTTC.

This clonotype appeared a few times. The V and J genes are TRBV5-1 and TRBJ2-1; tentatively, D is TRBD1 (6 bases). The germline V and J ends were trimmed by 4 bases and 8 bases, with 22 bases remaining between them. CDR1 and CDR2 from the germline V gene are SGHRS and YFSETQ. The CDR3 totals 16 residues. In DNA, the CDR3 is TGCGCCAGCAGCATGGGGACCGGGACACCCGAGGATGAGCAGTTCTTC. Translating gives CASSMGTGTPEDEQFF.

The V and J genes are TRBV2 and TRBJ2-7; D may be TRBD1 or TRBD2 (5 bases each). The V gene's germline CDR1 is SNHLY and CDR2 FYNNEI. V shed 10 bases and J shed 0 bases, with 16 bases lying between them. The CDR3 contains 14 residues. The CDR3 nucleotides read TGTGCCACCGCCATCGAAGGGACCTCCTACGAGCAGTACTTC. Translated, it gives CATAIEGTSYEQYF.

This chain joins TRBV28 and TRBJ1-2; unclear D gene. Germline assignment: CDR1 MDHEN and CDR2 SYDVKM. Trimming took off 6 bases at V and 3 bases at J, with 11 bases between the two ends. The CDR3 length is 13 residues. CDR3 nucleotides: TGTGCCAGCAGATTTATCAGAGACTATGGCTACACCTTC. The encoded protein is CASRFIRDYGYTF.

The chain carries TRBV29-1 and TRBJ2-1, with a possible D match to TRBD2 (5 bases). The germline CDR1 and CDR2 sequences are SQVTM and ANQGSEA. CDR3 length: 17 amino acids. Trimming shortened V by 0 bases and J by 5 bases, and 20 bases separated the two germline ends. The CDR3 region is CSVEDPLATTIHNEQFF. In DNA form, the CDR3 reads TGCAGCGTTGAAGATCCCCTAGCCACTACTATTCACAATGAGCAGTTCTTC.

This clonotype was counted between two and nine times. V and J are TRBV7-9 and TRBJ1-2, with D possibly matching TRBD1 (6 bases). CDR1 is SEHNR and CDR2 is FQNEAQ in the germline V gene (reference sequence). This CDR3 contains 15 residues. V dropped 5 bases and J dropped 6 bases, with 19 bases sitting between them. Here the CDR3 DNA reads TGTGCCAGCAGCCCCACCCCCAGGGGTACGCATGGCTACACCTTC. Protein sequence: CASSPTPRGTHGYTF.

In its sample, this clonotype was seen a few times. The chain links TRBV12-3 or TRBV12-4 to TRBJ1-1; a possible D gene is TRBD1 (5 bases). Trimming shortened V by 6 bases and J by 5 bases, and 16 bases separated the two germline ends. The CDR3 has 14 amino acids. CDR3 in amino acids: CASRPGVGGTEAFF. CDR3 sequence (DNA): TGTGCCAGCAGGCCCGGGGTGGGGGGAACTGAAGCTTTCTTT.

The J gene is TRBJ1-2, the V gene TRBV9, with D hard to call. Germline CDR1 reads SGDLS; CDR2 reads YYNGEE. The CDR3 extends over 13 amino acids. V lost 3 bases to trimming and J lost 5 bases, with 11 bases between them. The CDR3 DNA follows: TGTGCCAGCAGCGGCAGCCAAGAATATGGCTACACCTTC. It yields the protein CASSGSQEYGYTF.

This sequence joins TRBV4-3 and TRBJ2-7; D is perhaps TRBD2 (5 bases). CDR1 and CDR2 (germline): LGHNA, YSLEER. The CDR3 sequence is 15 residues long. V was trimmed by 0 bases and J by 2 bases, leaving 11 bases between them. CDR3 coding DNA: TGCGCCAGCAGCCAAGATCGCGGGTCCCCCTACGAGCAGTACTTC. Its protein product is CASSQDRGSPYEQYF.

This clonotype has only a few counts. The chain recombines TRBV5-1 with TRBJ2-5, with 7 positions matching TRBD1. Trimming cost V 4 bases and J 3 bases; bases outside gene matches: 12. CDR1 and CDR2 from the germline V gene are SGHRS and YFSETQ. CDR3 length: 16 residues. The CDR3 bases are TGCGCCAGCAGCGCCCCTTCCGGGACAGCCGAAGAGACCCAGTACTTC. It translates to CASSAPSGTAEETQYF.

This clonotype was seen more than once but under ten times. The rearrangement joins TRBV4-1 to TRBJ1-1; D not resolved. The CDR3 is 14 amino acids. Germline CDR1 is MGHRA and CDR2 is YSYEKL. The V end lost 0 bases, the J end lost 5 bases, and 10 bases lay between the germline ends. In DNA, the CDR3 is TGCGCCAGCAGCCAAGATTCGAGAGGTACTGAAGCTTTCTTT. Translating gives CASSQDSRGTEAFF.

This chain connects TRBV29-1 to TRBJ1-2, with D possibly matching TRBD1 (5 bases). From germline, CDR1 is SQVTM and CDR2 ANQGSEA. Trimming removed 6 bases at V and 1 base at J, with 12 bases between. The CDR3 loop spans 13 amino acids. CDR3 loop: CSVGDGGNYGYTF. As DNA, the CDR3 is TGCAGCGTGGGGGATGGCGGTAACTATGGCTACACCTTC. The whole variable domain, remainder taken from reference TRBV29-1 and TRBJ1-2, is SAVISQKPSRDICQRGTSLTIQCQVDSQVTMMFWYRQQPGQSLTLIATANQGSEATYESGFVIDKFPISRPNLTFSTLTVSNMSPEDSSIYLCSVGDGGNYGYTFGSGTRLTVV.

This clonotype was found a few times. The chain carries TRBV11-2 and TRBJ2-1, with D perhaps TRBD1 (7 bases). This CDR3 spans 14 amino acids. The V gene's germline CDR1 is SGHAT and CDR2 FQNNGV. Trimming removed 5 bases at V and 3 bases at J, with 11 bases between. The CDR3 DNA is TGTGCCAGCAGCGGAGGGGGCCTCTACAATGAGCAGTTCTTC. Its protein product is CASSGGGLYNEQFF. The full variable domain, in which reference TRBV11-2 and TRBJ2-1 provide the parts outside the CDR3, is EAGVAQSPRYKIIEKRQSVAFWCNPISGHATLYWYQQILGQGPKLLIQFQNNGVVDDSQLPKDRFSAERLKGVDSTLKIQPAKLEDSAVYLCASSGGGLYNEQFFGPGTRLTVL.

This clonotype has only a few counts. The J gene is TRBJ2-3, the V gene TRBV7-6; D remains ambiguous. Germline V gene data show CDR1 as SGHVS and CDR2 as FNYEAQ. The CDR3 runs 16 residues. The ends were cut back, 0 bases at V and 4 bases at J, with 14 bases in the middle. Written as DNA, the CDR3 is TGTGCCAGCAGCTTAGCTCCCCTTCCTCCGCCAGATACGCAGTATTTT. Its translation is CASSLAPLPPPDTQYF.

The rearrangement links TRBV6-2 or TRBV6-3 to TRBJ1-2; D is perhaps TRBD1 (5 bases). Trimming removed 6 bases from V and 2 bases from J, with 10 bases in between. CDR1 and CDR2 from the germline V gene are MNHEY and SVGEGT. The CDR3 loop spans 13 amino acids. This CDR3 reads CASRGPLNYGYTF. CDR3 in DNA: TGTGCCAGCAGGGGACCGCTAAACTATGGCTACACCTTC.

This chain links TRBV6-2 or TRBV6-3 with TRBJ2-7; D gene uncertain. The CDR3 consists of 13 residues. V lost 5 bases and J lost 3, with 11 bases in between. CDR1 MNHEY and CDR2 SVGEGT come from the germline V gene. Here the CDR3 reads CASSHESRYEQYF. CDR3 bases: TGTGCCAGCAGTCACGAGTCCCGCTACGAGCAGTACTTC.